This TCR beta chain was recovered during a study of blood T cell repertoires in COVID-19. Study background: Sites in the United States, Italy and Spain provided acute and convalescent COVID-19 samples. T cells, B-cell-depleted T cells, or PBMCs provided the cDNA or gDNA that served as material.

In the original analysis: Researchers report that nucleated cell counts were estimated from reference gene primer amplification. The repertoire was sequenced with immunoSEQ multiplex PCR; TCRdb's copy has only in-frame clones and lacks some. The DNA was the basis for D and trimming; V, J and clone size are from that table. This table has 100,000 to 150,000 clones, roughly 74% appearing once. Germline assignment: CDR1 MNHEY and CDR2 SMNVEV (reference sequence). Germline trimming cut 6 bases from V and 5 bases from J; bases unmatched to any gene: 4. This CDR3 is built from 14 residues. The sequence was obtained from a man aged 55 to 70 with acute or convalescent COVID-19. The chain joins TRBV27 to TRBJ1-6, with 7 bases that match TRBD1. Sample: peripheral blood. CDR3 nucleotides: TGTGCCAGCAGGCCGGGACAGCATAATTCACCCCTCCACTTT. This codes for CASRPGQHNSPLHF.